The sequence of this T cell receptor (beta chain) was determined in a study of blood T cell repertoires in COVID-19 (dated by TCRdb to the early 2020s). General notes on the study: Samples covering the acute and convalescent phases of COVID-19 were provided by collaborators in the United States, Italy and Spain. The dataset comprised deeply sampled blood TCRbeta repertoires from subjects exposed to, actively infected with, or recovered from COVID-19. The repertoires were released in a freely available public database meant as a resource for research on the immune response to SARS-CoV-2. Where HLA class I and class II types were available, the types were taken from metadata supplied by the sample provider, not from assay-based typing. The material from the prospective study consisted of cDNA or gDNA derived from T cells, B-cell-depleted T cells, or PBMCs. The samples were drawn from two sources: the first 160 participants of the ongoing ImmuneRACE study, and fewer than 1,500 subjects contributed by 6 global collaborators. The sample metadata nearly always contained a de-identified subject ID, COVID-19 status, age in years and sex.

Collaborating institutions collected whole blood in K2EDTA tubes following their own protocols. Collaborator samples were shipped for TCRbeta analysis as frozen whole blood, isolated PBMCs, or DNA extracted from either sample type. About this clone itself: There is no known antigen for this receptor. Base qualities are not at hand, and no much larger clone is one base apart.

TCRbeta CDR3 regions were amplified from genomic DNA using the immunoSEQ Assay, a bias-controlled multiplex PCR. The paper's data handling went like this. The number of nucleated cells in each sample was estimated from the amplification of reference gene primers within the assay. To quantify the absolute abundance of each unique TCRbeta CDR3 rearrangement, sequence reads were collapsed and filtered. Productive Simpson clonality was computed per sample as the square root of Simpson's diversity index over productive rearrangements. Imported from immuneACCESS, the table was reduced by TCRdb to in-frame sequences with V and J called. These copies leave out some clones; in studies compared against another copy, an unresolved V gene accounts for under half, and the cause of the remainder is not known. D and trimming were read from the DNA, whereas the V and J calls and clone size are those reported in that table. The sample yields 45,000 to 60,000 clones; more than 75% were counted once. The ten largest clones capture roughly 14% of the sample.

Findings and caveats that apply to the study as a whole: How much clinical and demographic metadata was included differed by source and by participant, and the metadata was provided uncurated.

Counted from cysteine to phenylalanine, this CDR3 has 11 amino acids. Here the CDR3 DNA is all that survives: 33 bases in frame from base 1. Looking up the germline V gene yields CDR1 MDHEN and CDR2 SYDVKM. The junction carries 9 bases between V and J, which are trimmed by 10 bases and 2 bases respectively. The sequence links TRBV28 to TRBJ2-7, with TRBD1 tentatively as D gene (6 bases match). This sequence originates from a human donor with acute or convalescent COVID-19. The donor label of this sample is uncertain. The sample consisted of peripheral blood. The nucleotide sequence is given as TGTGCCACCAGACAGGCCTACGAGCAGTACTTC. Translated, it reads CATRQAYEQYF.